The sequence of this T cell receptor beta chain was determined in a study of CD8 T cells in ankylosing spondylitis. This clonotype was recorded at least ten times. As yet, its antigen is unknown. Libraries of TCR beta came from quantitative 5'-RACE with molecular barcodes. Each CDR3 protein gets one entry after TCRdb re-called the 5' RACE reads with MiXCR. The table shows under 250,000 distinct CDR3 sequences, with 7% to 10% occurring only once. Germline V gene sequence: CDR1 LGHNA, CDR2 YSLEER. V shed 3 bases and J shed 8 bases, with 11 bases lying between them. The CDR3 has 13 residues. Study-wide points: A motif of seven or eight highly homologous TCR beta variants was seen as apparently characteristic of ankylosing spondylitis blood. Clones that were linked to disease were CD8+ and were relatively rare in peripheral blood. There was reportedly significant enrichment of clones that were disease-linked in matched ankylosing spondylitis synovial fluid.

This chain connects TRBV4-3 to TRBJ2-1; D unclear. The specimen was blood, either unsorted or a sorted T cell fraction (not recorded which). This sequence originates from a female donor with ankylosing spondylitis or in good health (not recorded which). CDR3 protein: CASSQHTGYEQFF. The CDR3 nucleotides are TGCGCCAGCAGCCAGCACACCGGGTATGAGCAGTTCTTC.